This T cell receptor beta chain was profiled in a study of human T cells and chemical hapten exposure. Study overall: Researchers reported sensitizing a 2 cm by 2 cm upper inner arm skin site with 2% DPC. Patients having alopecia areata, totalis or universalis were mostly female.

This clonotype was observed a handful of times. No antigen is known for it. Study-wide results and limits: Patch test score rose with PT1 expanded TCRs, significant at 8, 16, 32, not 4.

MiXCR was run by TCRdb on the RACE reads, yielding one entry per CDR3 protein. The sample consists of 150,000 to 200,000 distinct CDR3 sequences, around 24% of them appearing once. Time point here: patch test 1, 2 weeks after DPC sensitization. Treatment in this sample: therapeutic diphenylcyclopropenone sensitization with weekly scalp DPC. J was trimmed by 2 bases and V by 5 bases; bases with no gene match: 9. The V gene's germline CDR1 is SGHNT and CDR2 YYREEE (reference sequence). This CDR3 region has 16 residues. V gene TRBV5-4 combines with J gene TRBJ2-7; TRBD2 aligns across 11 bases. The sequencing used whole blood, collected in connection with sensitization to the hapten diphenylcyclopropenone (DPC). The TCR was taken from a woman aged 50 to 65 with alopecia areata. Some clones in this sample may be carry-over from other donors' samples. CDR3 sequence reads: CASSSGGTSGTYEQYF. For the CDR3, the DNA is TGTGCCAGCAGTTCCGGCGGGACTAGCGGAACCTACGAGCAGTACTTC.